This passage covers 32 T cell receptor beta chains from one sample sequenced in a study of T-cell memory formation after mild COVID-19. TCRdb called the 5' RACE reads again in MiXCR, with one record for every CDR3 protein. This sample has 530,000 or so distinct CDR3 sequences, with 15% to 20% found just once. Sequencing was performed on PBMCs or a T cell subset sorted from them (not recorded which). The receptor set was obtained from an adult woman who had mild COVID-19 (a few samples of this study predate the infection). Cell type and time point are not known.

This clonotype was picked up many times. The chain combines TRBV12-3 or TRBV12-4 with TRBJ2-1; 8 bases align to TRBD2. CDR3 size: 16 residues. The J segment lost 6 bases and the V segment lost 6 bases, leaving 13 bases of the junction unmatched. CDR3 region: CASSPSGLARGNEQFF. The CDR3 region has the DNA TGTGCCAGCAGCCCCAGCGGACTAGCAAGGGGCAATGAGCAGTTCTTC.

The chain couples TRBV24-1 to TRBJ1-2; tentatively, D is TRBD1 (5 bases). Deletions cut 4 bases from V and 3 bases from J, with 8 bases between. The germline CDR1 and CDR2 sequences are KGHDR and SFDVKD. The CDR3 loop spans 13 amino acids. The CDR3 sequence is CATSDRADYGYTF. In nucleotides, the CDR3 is TGTGCCACCAGTGACAGGGCTGACTATGGCTACACCTTC.

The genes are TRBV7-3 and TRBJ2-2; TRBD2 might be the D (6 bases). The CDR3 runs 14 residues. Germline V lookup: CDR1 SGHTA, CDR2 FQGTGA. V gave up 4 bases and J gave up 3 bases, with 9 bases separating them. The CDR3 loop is CASSYAGYTGELFF. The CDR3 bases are TGTGCCAGCAGCTACGCGGGGTACACCGGGGAGCTGTTTTTT.

This CDR3 is CSAGTGTGPYEQYF. The CDR3 nucleotides read TGCAGTGCGGGCACCGGGACAGGGCCATACGAGCAGTACTTC. The V and J genes are TRBV20-1 and TRBJ2-7, with TRBD1 identical over 9 bases. V lost 6 bases to trimming and J lost 4 bases; unmatched junction nucleotides: 10. The CDR3 contains 14 residues. CDR1 and CDR2 (germline): DFQATT, SNEGSKA (reference sequence).

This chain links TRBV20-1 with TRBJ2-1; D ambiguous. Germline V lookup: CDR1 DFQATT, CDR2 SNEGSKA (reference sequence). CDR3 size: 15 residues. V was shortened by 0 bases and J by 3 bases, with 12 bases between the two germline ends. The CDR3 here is CSARDPGHLYNEQFF. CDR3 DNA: TGCAGTGCTAGAGATCCCGGGCACCTCTACAATGAGCAGTTCTTC.

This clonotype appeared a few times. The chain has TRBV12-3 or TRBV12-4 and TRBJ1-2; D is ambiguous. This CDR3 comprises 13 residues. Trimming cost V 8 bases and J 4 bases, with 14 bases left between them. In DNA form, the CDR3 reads TGTGCCAGCCAAAAGGACGGACCCTATGGCTACACCTTC. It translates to CASQKDGPYGYTF.

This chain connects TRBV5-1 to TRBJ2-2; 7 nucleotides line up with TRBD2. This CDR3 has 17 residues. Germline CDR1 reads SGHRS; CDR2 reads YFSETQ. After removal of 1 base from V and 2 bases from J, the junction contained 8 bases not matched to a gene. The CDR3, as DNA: TGCGCCAGCAGCTTGTTCCGGAGCGGGATAAACACCGGGGAGCTGTTTTTT. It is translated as CASSLFRSGINTGELFF.

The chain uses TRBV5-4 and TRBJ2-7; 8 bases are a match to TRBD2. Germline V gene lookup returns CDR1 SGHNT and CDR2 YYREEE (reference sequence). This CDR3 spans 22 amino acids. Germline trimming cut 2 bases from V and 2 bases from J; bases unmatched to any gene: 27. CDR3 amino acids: CASSFSRGVTSMGLLIPYEQYF. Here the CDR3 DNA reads TGTGCCAGCAGCTTTTCGCGGGGGGTGACAAGCATGGGACTCCTAATCCCCTACGAGCAGTACTTC. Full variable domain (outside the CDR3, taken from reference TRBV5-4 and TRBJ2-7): ETGVTQSPTHLIKTRGQQVTLRCSSQSGHNTVSWYQQALGQGPQFIFQYYREEENGRGNFPPRFSGLQFPNYSSELNVNALELDDSALYLCASSFSRGVTSMGLLIPYEQYFGPGTRLTVT.

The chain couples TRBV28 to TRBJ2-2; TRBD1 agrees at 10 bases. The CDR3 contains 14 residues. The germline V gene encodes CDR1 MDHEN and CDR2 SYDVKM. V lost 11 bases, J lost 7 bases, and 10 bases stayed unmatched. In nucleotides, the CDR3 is TGTGCCCACGGACGGACAGGGGGGGGCGGGGAGCTGTTTTTT. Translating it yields CAHGRTGGGGELFF.

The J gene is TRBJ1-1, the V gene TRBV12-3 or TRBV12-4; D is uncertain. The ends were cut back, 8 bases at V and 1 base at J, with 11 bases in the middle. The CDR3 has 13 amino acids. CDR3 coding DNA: TGTGCCAGCGGGGTTCTCAGGAACACTGAAGCTTTCTTT. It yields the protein CASGVLRNTEAFF.

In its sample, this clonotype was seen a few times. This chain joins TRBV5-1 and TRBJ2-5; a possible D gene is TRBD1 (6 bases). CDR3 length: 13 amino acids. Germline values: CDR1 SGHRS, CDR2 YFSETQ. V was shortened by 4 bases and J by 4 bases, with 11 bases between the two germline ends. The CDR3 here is CASSPGVIETQYF. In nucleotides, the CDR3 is TGCGCCAGCAGCCCAGGGGTGATAGAGACCCAGTACTTC.

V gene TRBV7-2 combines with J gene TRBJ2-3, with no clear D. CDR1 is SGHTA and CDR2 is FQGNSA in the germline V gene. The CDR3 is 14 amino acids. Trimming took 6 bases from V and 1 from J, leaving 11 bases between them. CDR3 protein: CASSSYLRTDTQYF. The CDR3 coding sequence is TGTGCCAGCAGTTCGTACCTCCGCACAGATACGCAGTATTTT.

CDR3 residues: CASSQHGGQGSEAFF. The CDR3 DNA is TGTGCCAGCAGCCAACACGGAGGACAGGGCTCTGAAGCTTTCTTT. J is TRBJ1-1 and V is TRBV6-5, with 8 positions matching TRBD1. With V trimmed by 6 bases and J by 6 bases, 12 bases remained unmatched. This CDR3 comprises 15 residues. Germline CDR1 MNHEY, CDR2 SVGAGI.

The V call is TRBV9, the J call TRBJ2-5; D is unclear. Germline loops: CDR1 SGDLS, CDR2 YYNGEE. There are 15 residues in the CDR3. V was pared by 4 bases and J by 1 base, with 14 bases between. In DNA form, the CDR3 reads TGTGCCAGCAGCCCATGGGATGCGCGCCAAGAGACCCAGTACTTC. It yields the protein CASSPWDARQETQYF.

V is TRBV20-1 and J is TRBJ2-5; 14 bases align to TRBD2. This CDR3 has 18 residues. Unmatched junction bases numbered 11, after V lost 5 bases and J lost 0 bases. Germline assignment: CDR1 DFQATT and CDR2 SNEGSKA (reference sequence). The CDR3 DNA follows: TGCAGTGCTCCGGAGAAACGGACTAGCGGGGGGTACCAAGAGACCCAGTACTTC. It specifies CSAPEKRTSGGYQETQYF.

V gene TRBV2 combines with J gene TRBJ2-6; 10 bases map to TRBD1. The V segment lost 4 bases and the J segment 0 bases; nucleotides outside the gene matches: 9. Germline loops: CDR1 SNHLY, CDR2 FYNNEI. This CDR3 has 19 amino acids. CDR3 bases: TGTGCCAGCAGTGTGCCCAGGACAGGGGGAAGCTCTGGGGCCAACGTCCTGACTTTC. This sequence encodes CASSVPRTGGSSGANVLTF.

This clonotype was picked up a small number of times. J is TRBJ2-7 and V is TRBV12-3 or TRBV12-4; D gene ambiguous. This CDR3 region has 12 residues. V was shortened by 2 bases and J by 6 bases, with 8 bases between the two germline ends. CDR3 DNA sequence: TGTGCCAGCAGTTTATTAAGGCGCGAGCAGTACTTC. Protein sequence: CASSLLRREQYF.

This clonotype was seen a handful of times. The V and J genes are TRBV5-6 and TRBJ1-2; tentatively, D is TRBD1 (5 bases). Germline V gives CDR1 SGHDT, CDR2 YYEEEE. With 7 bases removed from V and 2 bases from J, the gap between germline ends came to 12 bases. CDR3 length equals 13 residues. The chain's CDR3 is CASSAGANYGYTF. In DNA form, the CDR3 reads TGTGCCAGCTCCGCCGGGGCCAACTATGGCTACACCTTC.

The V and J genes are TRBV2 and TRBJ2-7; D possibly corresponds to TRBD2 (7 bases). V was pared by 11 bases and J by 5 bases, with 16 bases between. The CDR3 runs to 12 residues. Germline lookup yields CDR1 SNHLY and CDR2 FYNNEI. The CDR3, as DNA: TGTGCCGCCAGGAGGGGGGGTAACGAGCAGTACTTC. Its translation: CAARRGGNEQYF.

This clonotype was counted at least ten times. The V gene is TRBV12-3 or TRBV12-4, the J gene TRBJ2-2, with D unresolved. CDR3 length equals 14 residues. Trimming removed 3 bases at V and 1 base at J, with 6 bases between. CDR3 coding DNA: TGTGCCAGCAGTTTCTCTCAGAACACCGGGGAGCTGTTTTTT. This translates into CASSFSQNTGELFF.

The CDR3 bases are TGCAGTGCTAGGCCACCCCCGGGGAGCGGGAGTTACGAGCAGTACTTC. Translated: CSARPPPGSGSYEQYF. V is TRBV20-1 and J is TRBJ2-7; 8 nucleotides agree with TRBD2. The CDR3 length is 16 residues. Germline-derived CDR1 and CDR2 are DFQATT and SNEGSKA (reference sequence). After removal of 3 bases from V and 4 bases from J, the junction contained 14 bases not matched to a gene.

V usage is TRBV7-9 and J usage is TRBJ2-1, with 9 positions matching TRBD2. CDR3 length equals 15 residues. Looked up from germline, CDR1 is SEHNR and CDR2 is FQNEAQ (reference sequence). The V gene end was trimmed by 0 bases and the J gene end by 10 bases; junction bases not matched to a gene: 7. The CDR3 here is CASSLAEVAGEEQFF. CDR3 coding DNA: TGTGCCAGCAGCTTAGCGGAGGTAGCGGGGGAGGAGCAGTTCTTC.

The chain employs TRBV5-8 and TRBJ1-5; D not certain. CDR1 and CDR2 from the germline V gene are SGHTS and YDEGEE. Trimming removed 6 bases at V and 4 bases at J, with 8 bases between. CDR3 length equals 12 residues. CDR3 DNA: TGTGCCAGCAAGAGGGAGAATCAGCCCCAGCATTTT. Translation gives CASKRENQPQHF. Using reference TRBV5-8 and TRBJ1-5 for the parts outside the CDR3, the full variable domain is EAGVTQSPTHLIKTRGQQATLRCSPISGHTSVYWYQQALGLGLQFLLWYDEGEERNRGNFPPRFSGRQFPNYSSELNVNALELEDSALYLCASKRENQPQHFGDGTRLSIL.

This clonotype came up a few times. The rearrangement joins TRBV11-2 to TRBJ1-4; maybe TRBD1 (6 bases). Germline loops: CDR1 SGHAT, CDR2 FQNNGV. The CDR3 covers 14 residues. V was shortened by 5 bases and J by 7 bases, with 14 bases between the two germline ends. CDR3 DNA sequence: TGTGCCAGCAGCCAGGGGAGGATGGGTGAAAAACTGTTTTTT. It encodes CASSQGRMGEKLFF.

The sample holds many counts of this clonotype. CDR3 amino acids: CASRQGWNEQFF. CDR3 nucleotide sequence: TGTGCCAGTCGACAGGGGTGGAATGAGCAGTTCTTC. The chain uses TRBV12-3 or TRBV12-4 and TRBJ2-1; 8 nucleotides agree with TRBD1. CDR3 size: 12 residues. The trim removed 9 bases at V and 7 bases at J, leaving 5 bases unmatched.

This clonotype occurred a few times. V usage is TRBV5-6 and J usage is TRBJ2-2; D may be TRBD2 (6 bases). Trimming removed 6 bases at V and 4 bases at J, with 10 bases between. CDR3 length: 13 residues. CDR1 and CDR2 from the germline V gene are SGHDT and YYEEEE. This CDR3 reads CASTGGGTGELFF. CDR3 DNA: TGTGCCAGCACCGGGGGAGGCACCGGGGAGCTGTTTTTT.

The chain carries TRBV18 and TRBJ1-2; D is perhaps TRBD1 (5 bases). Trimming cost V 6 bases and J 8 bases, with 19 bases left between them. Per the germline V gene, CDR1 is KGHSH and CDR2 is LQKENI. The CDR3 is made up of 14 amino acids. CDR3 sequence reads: CASSQGENTGGYTF. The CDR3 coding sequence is TGTGCCAGCTCCCAAGGGGAGAATACCGGGGGCTACACCTTC.

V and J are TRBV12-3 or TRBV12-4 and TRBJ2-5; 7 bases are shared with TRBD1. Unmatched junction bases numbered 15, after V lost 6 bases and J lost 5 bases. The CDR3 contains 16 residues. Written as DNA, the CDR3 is TGTGCCAGCAGAGAACAGGGGAACGGAGTAGGGGAGACCCAGTACTTC. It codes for CASREQGNGVGETQYF.

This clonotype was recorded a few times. CDR3 bases: TGTGCCAGCAGTCCGCGACGGAGTTCGTTTTTAGCCGGGGAGCTGTTTTTT. This translates into CASSPRRSSFLAGELFF. J is TRBJ2-2 and V is TRBV27, with D unresolved. Germline V gene data show CDR1 as MNHEY and CDR2 as SMNVEV (reference sequence). This CDR3 has 17 amino acids. The ends were cut back, 5 bases at V and 6 bases at J, with 22 bases in the middle.

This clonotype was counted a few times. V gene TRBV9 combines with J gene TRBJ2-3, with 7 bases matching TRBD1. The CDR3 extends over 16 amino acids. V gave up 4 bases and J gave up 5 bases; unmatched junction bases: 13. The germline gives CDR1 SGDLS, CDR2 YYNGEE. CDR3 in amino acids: CASSPREGGEVDTQYF. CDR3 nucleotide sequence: TGTGCCAGCAGCCCCCGAGAAGGGGGCGAAGTAGATACGCAGTATTTT. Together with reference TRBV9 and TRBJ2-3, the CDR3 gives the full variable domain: DSGVTQTPKHLITATGQRVTLRCSPRSGDLSVYWYQQSLDQGLQFLIQYYNGEERAKGNILERFSAQQFPDLHSELNLSSLELGDSALYFCASSPREGGEVDTQYFGPGTRLTVL.

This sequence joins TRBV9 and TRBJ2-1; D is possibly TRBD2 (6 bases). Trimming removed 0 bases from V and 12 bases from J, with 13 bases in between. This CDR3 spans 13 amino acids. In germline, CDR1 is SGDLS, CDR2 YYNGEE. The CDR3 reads CASSVEQRAVQFF. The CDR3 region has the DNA TGTGCCAGCAGCGTAGAACAGCGGGCGGTGCAGTTCTTC.

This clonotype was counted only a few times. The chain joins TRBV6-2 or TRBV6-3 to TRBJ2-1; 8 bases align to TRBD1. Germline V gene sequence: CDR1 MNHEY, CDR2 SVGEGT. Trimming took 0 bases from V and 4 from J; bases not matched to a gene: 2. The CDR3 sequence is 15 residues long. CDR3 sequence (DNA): TGTGCCAGCAGTTACTCTCGGGACAGGTACAATGAGCAGTTCTTC. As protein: CASSYSRDRYNEQFF.